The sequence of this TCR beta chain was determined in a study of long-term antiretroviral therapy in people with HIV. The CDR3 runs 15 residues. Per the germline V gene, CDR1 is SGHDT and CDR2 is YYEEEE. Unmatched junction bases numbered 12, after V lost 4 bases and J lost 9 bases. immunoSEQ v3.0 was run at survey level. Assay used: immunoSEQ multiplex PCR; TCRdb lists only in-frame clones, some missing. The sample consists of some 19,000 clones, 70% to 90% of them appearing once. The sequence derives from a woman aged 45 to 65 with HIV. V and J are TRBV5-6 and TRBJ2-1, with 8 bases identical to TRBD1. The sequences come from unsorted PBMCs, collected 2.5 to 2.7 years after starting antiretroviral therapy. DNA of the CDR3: TGTGCCAGCAGCCTTGAGGACAGGGAAGTAAGTGAGCAGTTCTTC. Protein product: CASSLEDREVSEQFF.